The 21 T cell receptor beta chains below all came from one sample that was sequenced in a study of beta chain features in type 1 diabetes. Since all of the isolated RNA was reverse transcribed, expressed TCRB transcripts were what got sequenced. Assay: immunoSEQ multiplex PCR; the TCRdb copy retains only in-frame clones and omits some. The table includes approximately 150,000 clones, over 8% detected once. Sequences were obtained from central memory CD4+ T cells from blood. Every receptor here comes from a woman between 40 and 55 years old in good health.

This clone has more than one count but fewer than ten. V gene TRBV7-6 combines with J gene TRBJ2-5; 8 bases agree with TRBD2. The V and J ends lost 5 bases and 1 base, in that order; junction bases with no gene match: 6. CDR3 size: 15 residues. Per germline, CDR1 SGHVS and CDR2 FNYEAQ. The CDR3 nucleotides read TGTGCCAGCAGCCCGATTACTAGCGGCCAAGAGACCCAGTACTTC. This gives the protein CASSPITSGQETQYF.

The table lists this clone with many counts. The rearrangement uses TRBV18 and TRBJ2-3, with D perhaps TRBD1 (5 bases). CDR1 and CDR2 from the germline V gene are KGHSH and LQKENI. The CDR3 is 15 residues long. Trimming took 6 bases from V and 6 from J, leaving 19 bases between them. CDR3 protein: CASSYQSGPQDTQYF. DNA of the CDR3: TGTGCCAGCTCCTACCAGTCAGGGCCCCAGGATACGCAGTATTTT.

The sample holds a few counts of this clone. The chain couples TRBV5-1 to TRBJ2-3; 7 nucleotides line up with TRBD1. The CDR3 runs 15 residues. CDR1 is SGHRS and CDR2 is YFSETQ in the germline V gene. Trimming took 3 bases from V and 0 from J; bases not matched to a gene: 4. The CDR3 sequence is CASSSGQTSTDTQYF. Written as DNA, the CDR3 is TGCGCCAGCAGCTCGGGACAGACTAGCACAGATACGCAGTATTTT.

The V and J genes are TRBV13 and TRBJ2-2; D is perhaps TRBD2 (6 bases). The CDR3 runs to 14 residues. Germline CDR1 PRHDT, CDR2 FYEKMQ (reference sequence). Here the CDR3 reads CAAGTPPNTGELFF. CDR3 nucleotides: TGTGCAGCGGGCACTCCTCCGAACACCGGGGAGCTGTTTTTT.

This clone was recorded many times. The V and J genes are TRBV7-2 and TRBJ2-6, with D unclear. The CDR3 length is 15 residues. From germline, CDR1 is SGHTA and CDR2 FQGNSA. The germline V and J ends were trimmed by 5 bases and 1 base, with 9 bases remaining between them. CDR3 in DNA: TGTGCCAGCAGCCCTAGGTCGTCTGGGGCCAACGTCCTGACTTTC. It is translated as CASSPRSSGANVLTF.

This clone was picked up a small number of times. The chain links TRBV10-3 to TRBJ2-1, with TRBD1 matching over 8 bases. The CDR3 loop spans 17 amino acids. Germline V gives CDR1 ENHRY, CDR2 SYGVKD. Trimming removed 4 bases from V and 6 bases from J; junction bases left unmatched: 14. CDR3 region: CAISVTGGQGLPNEQFF. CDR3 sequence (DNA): TGTGCCATCAGTGTGACCGGCGGACAGGGCCTGCCCAATGAGCAGTTCTTC.

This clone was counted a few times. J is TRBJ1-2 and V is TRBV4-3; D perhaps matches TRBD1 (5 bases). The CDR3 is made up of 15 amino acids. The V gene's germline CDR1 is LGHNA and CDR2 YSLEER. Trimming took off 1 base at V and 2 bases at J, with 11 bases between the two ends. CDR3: CASSQGGTSNYGYTF. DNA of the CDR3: TGCGCCAGCAGCCAAGGGGGCACGTCGAACTATGGCTACACCTTC.

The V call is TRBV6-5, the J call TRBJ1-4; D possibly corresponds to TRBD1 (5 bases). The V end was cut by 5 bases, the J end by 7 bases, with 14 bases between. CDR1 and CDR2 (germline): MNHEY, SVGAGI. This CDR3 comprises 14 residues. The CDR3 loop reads CASSLGGRGEKLFF. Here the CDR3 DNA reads TGTGCCAGCAGTCTCGGGGGTCGGGGTGAAAAACTGTTTTTT.

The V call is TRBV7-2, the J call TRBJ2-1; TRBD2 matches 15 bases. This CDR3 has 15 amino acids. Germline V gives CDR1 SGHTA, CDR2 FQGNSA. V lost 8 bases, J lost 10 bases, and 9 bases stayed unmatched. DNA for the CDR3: TGTGCCAGCGCAGGACTAGCGGGGGGGCGCGGCGAGCAGTTCTTC. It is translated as CASAGLAGGRGEQFF.

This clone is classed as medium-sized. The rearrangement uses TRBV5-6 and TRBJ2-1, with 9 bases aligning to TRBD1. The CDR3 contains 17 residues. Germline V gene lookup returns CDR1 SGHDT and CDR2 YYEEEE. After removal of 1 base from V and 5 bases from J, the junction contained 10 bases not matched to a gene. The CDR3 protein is CASSLLLSGQGNNEQFF. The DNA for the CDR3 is TGTGCCAGCAGCTTGCTTTTATCGGGACAGGGCAACAATGAGCAGTTCTTC. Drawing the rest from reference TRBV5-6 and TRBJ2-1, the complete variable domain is DAGVTQSPTHLIKTRGQQVTLRCSPKSGHDTVSWYQQALGQGPQFIFQYYEEEERQRGNFPDRFSGHQFPNYSSELNVNALLLGDSALYLCASSLLLSGQGNNEQFFGPGTRLTVL.

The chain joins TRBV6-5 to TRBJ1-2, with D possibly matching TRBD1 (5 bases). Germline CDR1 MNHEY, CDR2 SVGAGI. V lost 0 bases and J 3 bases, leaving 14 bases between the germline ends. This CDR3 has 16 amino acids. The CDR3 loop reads CASSYSMTRGHYGYTF. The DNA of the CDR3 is TGTGCCAGCAGTTACTCGATGACGCGGGGCCACTATGGCTACACCTTC.

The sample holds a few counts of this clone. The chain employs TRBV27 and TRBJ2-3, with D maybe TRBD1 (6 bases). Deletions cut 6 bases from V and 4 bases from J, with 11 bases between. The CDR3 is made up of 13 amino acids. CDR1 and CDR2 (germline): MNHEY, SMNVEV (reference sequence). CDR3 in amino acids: CASRQQGPDTQYF. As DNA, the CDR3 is TGTGCCAGCAGACAACAGGGACCAGATACGCAGTATTTT.

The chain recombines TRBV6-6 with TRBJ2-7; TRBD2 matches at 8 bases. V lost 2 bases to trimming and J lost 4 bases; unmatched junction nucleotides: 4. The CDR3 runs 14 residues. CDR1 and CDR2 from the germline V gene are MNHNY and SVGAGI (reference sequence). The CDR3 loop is CASSYPGTRYEQYF. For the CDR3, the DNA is TGTGCCAGCAGTTACCCCGGGACTAGATACGAGCAGTACTTC.

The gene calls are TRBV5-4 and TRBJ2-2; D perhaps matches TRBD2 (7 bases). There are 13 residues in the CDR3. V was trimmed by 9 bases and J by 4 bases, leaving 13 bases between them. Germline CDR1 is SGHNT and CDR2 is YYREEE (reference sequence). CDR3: CAMGGPGTGELFF. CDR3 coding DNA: TGTGCCATGGGGGGGCCGGGCACCGGGGAGCTGTTTTTT.

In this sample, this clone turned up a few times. The CDR3 DNA follows: TGCGCCAGCAGAGGGGGAAATCAAGACATTCAGTACTTC. This encodes CASRGGNQDIQYF. J is TRBJ2-4 and V is TRBV5-1; possible D gene TRBD1, 6 bases. Deletions cut 5 bases from V and 8 bases from J, with 14 bases between. The germline gives CDR1 SGHRS, CDR2 YFSETQ. CDR3 size: 13 residues. Combining the CDR3 with reference TRBV5-1 and TRBJ2-4 gives the whole variable domain KAGVTQTPRYLIKTRGQQVTLSCSPISGHRSVSWYQQTPGQGLQFLFEYFSETQRNKGNFPGRFSGRQFSNSRSEMNVSTLELGDSALYLCASRGGNQDIQYFGAGTRLSVL.

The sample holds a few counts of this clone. In nucleotides, the CDR3 is TGTGCCAGCAGCTTTCGGGGGGTGGCTTTCTTT. It specifies CASSFRGVAFF. The chain joins TRBV5-6 to TRBJ1-1; TRBD1 is a possible D gene (5 bases). This CDR3 is 11 amino acids long. V lost 2 bases, J lost 11 bases, and 10 bases lay in between. Germline assignment: CDR1 SGHDT and CDR2 YYEEEE.

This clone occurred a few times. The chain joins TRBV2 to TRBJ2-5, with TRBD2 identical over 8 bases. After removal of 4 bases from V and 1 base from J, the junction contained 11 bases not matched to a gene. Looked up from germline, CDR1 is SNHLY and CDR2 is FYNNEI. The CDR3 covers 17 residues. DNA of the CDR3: TGTGCCAGCAGTGTTCATAAAGCGGGGGACGCCCAAGAGACCCAGTACTTC. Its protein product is CASSVHKAGDAQETQYF.

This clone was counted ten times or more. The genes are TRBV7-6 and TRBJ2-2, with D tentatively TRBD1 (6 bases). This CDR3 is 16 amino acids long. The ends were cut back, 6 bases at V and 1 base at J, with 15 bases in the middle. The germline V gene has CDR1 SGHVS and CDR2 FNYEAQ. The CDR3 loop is CASRRQAGVNTGELFF. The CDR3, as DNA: TGTGCCAGCAGACGACAGGCCGGCGTGAACACCGGGGAGCTGTTTTTT.

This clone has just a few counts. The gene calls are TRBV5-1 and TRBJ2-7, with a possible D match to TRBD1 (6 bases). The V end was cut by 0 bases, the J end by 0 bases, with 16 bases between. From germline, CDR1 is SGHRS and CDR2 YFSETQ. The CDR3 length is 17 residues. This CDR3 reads CASSLAMDSHTSYEQYF. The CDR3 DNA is TGCGCCAGCAGCTTGGCAATGGACAGCCATACCTCCTACGAGCAGTACTTC. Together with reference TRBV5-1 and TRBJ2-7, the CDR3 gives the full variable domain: KAGVTQTPRYLIKTRGQQVTLSCSPISGHRSVSWYQQTPGQGLQFLFEYFSETQRNKGNFPGRFSGRQFSNSRSEMNVSTLELGDSALYLCASSLAMDSHTSYEQYFGPGTRLTVT.

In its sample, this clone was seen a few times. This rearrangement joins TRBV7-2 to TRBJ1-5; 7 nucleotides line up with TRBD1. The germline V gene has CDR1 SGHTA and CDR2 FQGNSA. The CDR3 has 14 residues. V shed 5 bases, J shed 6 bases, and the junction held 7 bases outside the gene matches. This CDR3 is CASSPGTVLQPQHF. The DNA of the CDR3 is TGTGCCAGCAGCCCAGGGACAGTTCTTCAGCCCCAGCATTTT.

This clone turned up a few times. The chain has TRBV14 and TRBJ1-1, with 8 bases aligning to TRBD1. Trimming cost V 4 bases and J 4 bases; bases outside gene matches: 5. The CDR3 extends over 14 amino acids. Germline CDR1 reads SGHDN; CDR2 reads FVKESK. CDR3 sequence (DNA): TGTGCCAGCAGCCGATACAGGGGGGGCACTGAAGCTTTCTTT. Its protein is CASSRYRGGTEAFF.